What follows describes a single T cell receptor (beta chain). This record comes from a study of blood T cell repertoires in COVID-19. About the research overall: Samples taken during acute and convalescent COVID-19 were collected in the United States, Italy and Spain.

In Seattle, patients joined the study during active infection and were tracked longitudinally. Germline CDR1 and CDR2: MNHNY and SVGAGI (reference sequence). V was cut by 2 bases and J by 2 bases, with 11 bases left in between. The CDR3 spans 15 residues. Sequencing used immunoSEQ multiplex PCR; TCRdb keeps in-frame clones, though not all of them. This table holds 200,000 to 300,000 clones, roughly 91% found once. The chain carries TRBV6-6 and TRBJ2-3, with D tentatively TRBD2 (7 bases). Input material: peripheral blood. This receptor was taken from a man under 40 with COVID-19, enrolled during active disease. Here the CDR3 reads CASSYPGGLTDTQYF. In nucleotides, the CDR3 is TGTGCCAGCAGTTACCCCGGGGGGCTCACAGATACGCAGTATTTT.